This passage covers 17 T cell receptor beta chains from one sample sequenced in a study of blood T cell repertoires in COVID-19 (dated by TCRdb to between 2020 and 2021). Receptor libraries were prepared by the immunoSEQ multiplex PCR assay. TCRdb limited this immuneACCESS table to in-frame rearrangements with V and J called. A share of clones is missing; checked studies link under half to unresolved V genes, and the rest is unexplained. This sample is represented by about 44,000 clones; around 80% of them were singletons. The ten biggest clones cover over 40% of the sample. The source material was peripheral blood. The receptors come from a human donor in a cohort sampled during active COVID-19.

This chain connects TRBV23-1 to TRBJ2-6, with D uncertain. TRBV23-1 is classed as an ORF, of uncertain function. The V gene lost 2 bases and the J gene lost 3 bases, with 35 bases spanning the gap. CDR3 length: 24 residues. This chain's CDR3 is CASSQPAKAAGSLTRVGGANVLTF. For the CDR3, the DNA is TGCGCCAGCAGTCAACCGGCGAAGGCAGCCGGGTCTTTAACACGTGTGGGTGGGGCCAACGTCCTGACTTTC.

This clone has only a few counts. At one end, the junction sequence differs from germline, possibly due to a read error. The CDR3 DNA reads TGTGCTAGCAGCTTAGATACTGGCAATGAGCAGTTCTTC. It yields the protein CASSLDTGNEQFF. The genes are TRBV7-7 and TRBJ2-1; the D is unclear. CDR3 length equals 13 residues. Germline values: CDR1 SSHAT, CDR2 FNYEAQ (reference sequence).

Only one count was recorded for this clone. This chain joins TRBV19 and TRBJ1-5; D is unresolved. Between the trimmed V and J ends, which lost 10 bases and 2 bases, there was a span of 12 bases. There are 13 residues in the CDR3. Germline V gene lookup returns CDR1 LNHDA and CDR2 SQIVND (reference sequence). The DNA of the CDR3 is TGTGCCACCCGGGATAGGGGCAATCAGCCCCAGCATTTT. Translation gives CATRDRGNQPQHF.

This clone was seen a handful of times. V and J are TRBV7-6 and TRBJ1-2; D is unclear. Per the germline V gene, CDR1 is SGHVS and CDR2 is FNYEAQ. Trimming removed 4 bases at V and 8 bases at J, with 14 bases between. This CDR3 has 13 amino acids. CDR3 sequence (DNA): TGTGCCAGCAGCTCAGTCGGCGGCAGCGGCTACACCTTC. Its protein product is CASSSVGGSGYTF.

The gene calls are TRBV10-3 and TRBJ2-1, with D maybe TRBD2 (5 bases). V dropped 7 bases and J dropped 9 bases, with 10 bases sitting between them. This CDR3 has 11 residues. Germline V gene lookup returns CDR1 ENHRY and CDR2 SYGVKD. CDR3 region: CAINAGGEQFF. CDR3 coding DNA: TGTGCCATCAATGCGGGCGGTGAGCAGTTCTTC.

The chain links TRBV7-9 to TRBJ2-2, with 8 bases aligning to TRBD2. The germline V gene has CDR1 SEHNR and CDR2 FQNEAQ (reference sequence). With V trimmed by 4 bases and J by 2 bases, 9 bases remained unmatched. This CDR3 is 17 amino acids long. CDR3 nucleotide sequence: TGTGCCAGCAGCTCGCCGGGGGGGCTCGGAAACACCGGGGAGCTGTTTTTT. It translates to CASSSPGGLGNTGELFF.

The chain uses TRBV6-1 and TRBJ2-3, with 9 bases matching TRBD2. The CDR3 is made up of 17 amino acids. The ends lost 3 bases at V and 6 bases at J; junction bases unmatched: 13. The V gene's germline CDR1 is MNHNS and CDR2 SASEGT. CDR3 residues: CASSDRGGGAGYDTQYF. The CDR3 coding sequence is TGTGCCAGCAGTGACAGGGGCGGGGGGGCTGGATATGATACGCAGTATTTT.

The chain has TRBV19 and TRBJ1-2; 8 bases align to TRBD1. This CDR3 has 14 amino acids. V was clipped by 2 bases and J by 6 bases; unmatched bases: 5. CDR1 and CDR2 (germline): LNHDA, SQIVND (reference sequence). DNA for the CDR3: TGTGCCAGTAGTATAAGACAGGGGACGGATGGCTACACCTTC. This gives the protein CASSIRQGTDGYTF.

The V gene is TRBV7-3, the J gene TRBJ1-1; 7 bases are shared with TRBD1. The germline V gene encodes CDR1 SGHTA and CDR2 FQGTGA. After removal of 5 bases from V and 1 base from J, the junction contained 4 bases not matched to a gene. The CDR3 has 14 amino acids. In DNA form, the CDR3 reads TGTGCCAGCAGCCCCGGACAGGCGAACACTGAAGCTTTCTTT. It translates to CASSPGQANTEAFF.

This chain uses TRBV7-7 with TRBJ2-2, with 7 bases fitting TRBD1. V dropped 5 bases and J dropped 2; count of bases not matched to a gene: 8. This CDR3 is built from 16 residues. The V gene's germline CDR1 is SSHAT and CDR2 FNYEAQ (reference sequence). CDR3 sequence reads: CASSPQGVGNTGELFF. In DNA form, the CDR3 reads TGTGCCAGCAGCCCGCAGGGGGTAGGAAACACCGGGGAGCTGTTTTTT.

This clone was detected once. This chain links TRBV5-1 with TRBJ1-2; unclear D gene. The ends were cut back, 1 base at V and 5 bases at J, with 9 bases in the middle. The CDR3 consists of 13 residues. Germline-derived CDR1 and CDR2 are SGHRS and YFSETQ. CDR3 DNA: TGCGCCAGCAGCTTGTCGGGAGAGTATGGCTACACCTTC. It encodes CASSLSGEYGYTF.

This chain uses TRBV5-1 with TRBJ2-3, with 10 bases that match TRBD2. This CDR3 has 17 amino acids. Germline V gene data show CDR1 as SGHRS and CDR2 as YFSETQ. The trim removed 4 bases at V and 2 bases at J, leaving 10 bases unmatched. The DNA of the CDR3 is TGCGCCAGCAGCCCACGGCCTAGCGGGGGAGACACAGATACGCAGTATTTT. Its protein product is CASSPRPSGGDTDTQYF. Complete variable domain (other parts from reference TRBV5-1 and TRBJ2-3): KAGVTQTPRYLIKTRGQQVTLSCSPISGHRSVSWYQQTPGQGLQFLFEYFSETQRNKGNFPGRFSGRQFSNSRSEMNVSTLELGDSALYLCASSPRPSGGDTDTQYFGPGTRLTVL.

The CDR3: CAISADSYSYNEQFF. CDR3 coding DNA: TGTGCCATCAGTGCGGACAGTTACTCCTACAATGAGCAGTTCTTC. The chain uses TRBV10-3 and TRBJ2-1; a weak D match, TRBD1 (6 bases). CDR3 length equals 15 residues. V lost 4 bases and J 0 bases, leaving 10 bases between the germline ends. Germline V gene sequence: CDR1 ENHRY, CDR2 SYGVKD.

This clone was found many times. The V call is TRBV7-2, the J call TRBJ1-3; D gene unclear. CDR1 is SGHTA and CDR2 is FQGNSA in the germline V gene. The CDR3 spans 14 residues. V was clipped by 1 base and J by 0 bases, with 4 bases between them. The CDR3 sequence is CASSLDFSGNTIYF. DNA of the CDR3: TGTGCCAGCAGCTTAGACTTCTCTGGAAACACCATATATTTT.

The genes are TRBV7-2 and TRBJ1-2; 11 bases align to TRBD1. CDR1 and CDR2 (germline): SGHTA, FQGNSA. V lost 5 bases, J lost 3 bases, and 5 bases stayed unmatched. The length of the CDR3 is 15 residues. For the CDR3, the DNA is TGTGCCAGCAGCGGTGGACAGGGGGCTCACTATGGCTACACCTTC. Translation: CASSGGQGAHYGYTF.

The chain has TRBV28 and TRBJ1-6; D ambiguous. The CDR3 length is 18 residues. Trimming cost V 3 bases and J 1 base, with 16 bases left between them. Per germline, CDR1 MDHEN and CDR2 SYDVKM. The CDR3 DNA sequence: TGTGCCAGCAGTTTTCGGTCCTTAGGAGGATCCTATAATTCACCCCTCCACTTT. Its protein is CASSFRSLGGSYNSPLHF.

This clone was counted once. The genes are TRBV12-3 or TRBV12-4 and TRBJ1-2, with 7 bases matching TRBD1. After removal of 6 bases from V and 7 bases from J, the junction contained 8 bases not matched to a gene. CDR3 length: 13 amino acids. This chain's CDR3 is CASSKGAARGYTF. CDR3 nucleotides: TGTGCCAGCAGCAAGGGGGCCGCTCGTGGCTACACCTTC.